The T cell receptor (beta chain) described here comes from a study of T cell responses to AZD1222 COVID-19 vaccine. Whole-study findings and limits: Clonal diversity may have been underestimated, and the donors were mostly white British, with more females than males. Mapped onto spike, vaccine-associated CD4 TCRs spanned it and were dominant at 160-218 and 743-854.

With respect to this clone: Its target is unknown.

This table comes from immunoSEQ multiplex PCR, and its TCRdb copy is limited to in-frame clones, with some not included. The table includes some 170,000 clones, over 80% detected once. V lost 4 bases and J lost 5; bases outside the gene matches: 6. Germline V lookup: CDR1 SGHDN, CDR2 FVKESK. This CDR3 spans 14 amino acids. This chain joins TRBV14 and TRBJ2-3, with TRBD2 matching over 7 bases. The clonotype was recovered from an adult who received the MenACWY meningococcal vaccine as a control. Sample: peripheral blood, taken 28 days after the second dose of the MenACWY control vaccine. DNA for the CDR3: TGTGCCAGCAGCCGAAAGGGAGGGATAGATACGCAGTATTTT. Encoded protein: CASSRKGGIDTQYF.